A selection of T cell receptor beta chains follows, all from one sample in a study of glioma-infiltrating T cells after dendritic cell vaccination. Assay: immunoSEQ multiplex PCR; the TCRdb copy retains only in-frame clones and omits some. The table shows 80,000 to 100,000 clones, with over 60% occurring only once. This sample comprised blood, obtained before dendritic cell vaccination. The origin of the receptors is a human donor with glioblastoma. Both conserved end residues are part of each CDR3. A D gene is named only where the DNA matches it firmly. Clone sizes are given selectively: once, few, many, or a class where the clone is expanded.

. | . | TRBJ2-5 | TRBV10-3 | TGTGCCACCAAGCAGGCAGGGGGCTTATCTGGCGGGGGCCAAGAGACCCAGTACTTC | CATKQAGGLSGGGQETQYF
. | once | TRBJ1-5 | TRBV4-1 | TGCGCCAGCAGCCAAGAAGGTTTTTGGGAGGAAGGCCATCAGCCCCAGCATTTT | CASSQEGFWEEGHQPQHF
. | . | TRBJ1-2 | TRBV9 | TGTGCCAGCTCCGGGACATCGGAGGGCTACACCTTC | CASSGTSEGYTF
. | . | TRBJ2-7 | TRBV29-1 | TGCAGCGTTGCTTCGTGGCCAGACGAGCAGTACTTC | CSVASWPDEQYF
. | . | TRBJ1-1 | TRBV2 | TGTGCCAGCAGTACCGACAGGTATTCCACTGAAGCTTTCTTT | CASSTDRYSTEAFF
TRBD1 | . | TRBJ2-5 | TRBV30 | TGTGCCTGGAAGGCGACAGGGGAAATGTGGTGGTACTTC | CAWKATGEMWWYF
. | . | TRBJ2-6 | TRBV5-4 | TGTGCCAGCAGCTTGTCTGGGACACCTGGGGCCAACGTCCTGACTTTC | CASSLSGTPGANVLTF
TRBD2 | . | TRBJ2-5 | TRBV19 | TGTGCCAGTAGTAAGCTTCGGGGGGAAGGGGAGACCCAGTACTTC | CASSKLRGEGETQYF
TRBD1 | . | TRBJ1-6 | TRBV18 | TGTGCCAGCTCACCACGGACAGGGGATTATAATTCACCCCTCCACTTT | CASSPRTGDYNSPLHF
. | . | TRBJ1-1 | TRBV10-3 | TGTGCCATCAGCCCGAGGGCGGATGAAGCTTTCTTT | CAISPRADEAFF
. | . | TRBJ1-2 | TRBV10-3 | TGTGCCATCAGTGTATCAGGTGACGCGGGCTACACCTTC | CAISVSGDAGYTF
. | . | TRBJ1-6 | TRBV6-1 | TGTGCCAGCAGTGAAACCGACACTTATAATTCACCCCTCCACTTT | CASSETDTYNSPLHF
. | . | TRBJ2-7 | TRBV5-4 | TGTGCCAGCAGCTTCTCTGGGGCGCCCGAGCAGTACTTC | CASSFSGAPEQYF
TRBD1 | . | TRBJ1-1 | TRBV5-1 | TGCGCCAGCAGCTTGGACGTAGGACAGGGAGCTGAAGCTTTCTTT | CASSLDVGQGAEAFF
TRBD1 | . | TRBJ2-7 | TRBV12-5 | TGTGCTAGTGGTCGAGGGACAGGGGGCTACAGCTCCTACGAGCAGTACTTC | CASGRGTGGYSSYEQYF
TRBD1 | once | TRBJ2-1 | TRBV2 | TGTGCCAGCAGTAGGACAGGGGGCGGCTACAATGAGCAGTTCTTC | CASSRTGGGYNEQFF
. | once | TRBJ1-1 | TRBV29-1 | TGCAGCGTTGCCGAGAGCCCTGAAGCTTTCTTT | CSVAESPEAFF
TRBD1 | . | TRBJ2-7 | TRBV10-1 | TGCGCCAGCAGTGATACGGACAGGGACCTCCAGCAGTACTTC | CASSDTDRDLQQYF
TRBD1 | . | TRBJ1-2 | TRBV18 | TGTGCCAGCTCACCACTTCCGGACAGGGTGGACTATGGCTACACCTTC | CASSPLPDRVDYGYTF
TRBD2 | once | TRBJ2-7 | TRBV30 | TGTGCCTGGAGTGTCGGTGGTAGCGGGCCCTACGAGCAGTACTTC | CAWSVGGSGPYEQYF
. | . | TRBJ1-1 | TRBV19 | TGTGCCAGTAGTATAAACAGGGAAAGAACTGAAGCTTTCTTT | CASSINRERTEAFF
TRBD1 | . | TRBJ1-1 | TRBV15 | TGTGCCACCAGCAGAGGATTGCCACAGGGGGCTGAAGCTTTCTTT | CATSRGLPQGAEAFF